These 28 T cell receptor beta chains were all obtained from the same sample, sequenced in a study of neoadjuvant anti-PD-1 for oral cavity cancer. Time point reported: after neoadjuvant nivolumab, at surgical resection. TCRdb keeps only in-frame clones here, not all; method: immunoSEQ multiplex PCR. The sample lists about 13,000 clones, under 70% occurring once. This specimen was PBMCs, taken after nivolumab (anti-PD-1) treatment. These receptors were taken from a person aged 35 to 85 with oral cavity squamous cell carcinoma.

The V gene is TRBV7-6, the J gene TRBJ2-7, with 8 bases lining up with TRBD2. Germline V lookup: CDR1 SGHVS, CDR2 FNYEAQ. The CDR3 has 15 residues. The junction had 6 bases not matched to a gene; V was cut back by 1 base and J by 4 bases. CDR3 DNA: TGTGCCAGCAGCTTAGATTCGGGACTAGTGTACGAGCAGTACTTC. Translation gives CASSLDSGLVYEQYF.

The chain combines TRBV19 with TRBJ2-2, with D possibly matching TRBD1 (6 bases). CDR3 size: 13 residues. The V gene's germline CDR1 is LNHDA and CDR2 SQIVND (reference sequence). V was clipped by 3 bases and J by 10 bases, with 12 bases between them. As DNA, the CDR3 is TGTGCCAGTAGTATTAACAGGGCCGCGGAGCTGTTTTTT. Translated, it gives CASSINRAAELFF.

The chain joins TRBV2 to TRBJ2-4; D is undetermined. The CDR3 sequence is 17 residues long. Trimming cost V 1 base and J 3 bases, with 16 bases left between them. Germline CDR1 SNHLY, CDR2 FYNNEI. The CDR3 is CASSEGLGSMGKNIQYF. CDR3 DNA sequence: TGTGCCAGCAGTGAAGGATTGGGGTCTATGGGCAAAAACATTCAGTACTTC.

V and J are TRBV30 and TRBJ2-2; 7 nucleotides agree with TRBD1. The length of the CDR3 is 15 residues. Germline CDR1 is GTSNPN and CDR2 is SVGIG (reference sequence). Unmatched junction bases numbered 14, after V lost 5 bases and J lost 8 bases. The CDR3 loop reads CAWGTGARVSGELFF. The CDR3 coding sequence is TGTGCCTGGGGCACAGGGGCTAGGGTTTCAGGGGAGCTGTTTTTT. The full variable domain, completed using reference TRBV30 and TRBJ2-2, is SQTIHQWPATLVQPVGSPLSLECTVEGTSNPNLYWYRQAAGRGLQLLFYSVGIGQISSEVPQNLSASRPQDRQFILSSKKLLLSDSGFYLCAWGTGARVSGELFFGEGSRLTVL.

This chain uses TRBV6-7 with TRBJ2-3; 12 bases are a match to TRBD2. TRBV6-7 is labeled an ORF, and its function is uncertain. The CDR3 loop spans 20 amino acids. V lost 6 bases, J lost 1 base, and 17 bases stayed unmatched. CDR3: CASSYRTSGIRGWGTDTQYF. The CDR3 DNA follows: TGTGCCAGCAGCTACCGGACTAGCGGGATTAGGGGTTGGGGCACAGATACGCAGTATTTT.

The rearrangement uses TRBV6-1 and TRBJ2-3; perhaps TRBD1 as D (5 bases). CDR1 MNHNS and CDR2 SASEGT come from the germline V gene. With 6 bases removed from V and 0 bases from J, the gap between germline ends came to 7 bases. The CDR3 is made up of 13 amino acids. The CDR3 DNA is TGTGCCAGCAGCAGGGATAGCACAGATACGCAGTATTTT. Translation gives CASSRDSTDTQYF.

V gene TRBV7-3 combines with J gene TRBJ2-3; D is possibly TRBD2 (6 bases). V was trimmed by 2 bases and J by 6 bases, leaving 15 bases between them. From germline, CDR1 is SGHTA and CDR2 FQGTGA. The CDR3 is 15 residues long. CDR3 region: CASSLAPTSSDTQYF. CDR3 DNA sequence: TGTGCCAGCAGCTTAGCCCCGACTAGTTCGGATACGCAGTATTTT. Based on the CDR3 plus reference TRBV7-3 and TRBJ2-3, the full variable domain is GAGVSQTPSNKVTEKGKYVELRCDPISGHTALYWYRQSLGQGPEFLIYFQGTGAADDSGLPNDRFFAVRPEGSVSTLKIQRTERGDSAVYLCASSLAPTSSDTQYFGPGTRLTVL.

This clone was counted a few times. The rearrangement links TRBV30 to TRBJ1-1; 8 nucleotides agree with TRBD1. Trimming cost V 6 bases and J 1 base; bases outside gene matches: 7. The CDR3 totals 14 residues. Per germline, CDR1 GTSNPN and CDR2 SVGIG (reference sequence). Here the CDR3 reads CACIRGLGNTEAFF. In DNA form, the CDR3 reads TGTGCCTGCATCAGGGGGCTTGGGAACACTGAAGCTTTCTTT.

This rearrangement joins TRBV10-3 to TRBJ1-2; D unclear. The CDR3 sequence is 15 residues long. V was shortened by 2 bases and J by 4 bases, with 14 bases between the two germline ends. Germline V gene lookup returns CDR1 ENHRY and CDR2 SYGVKD. The CDR3 here is CAISEVHTQGYGYTF. In DNA form, the CDR3 reads TGTGCCATCAGTGAGGTACATACCCAAGGCTATGGCTACACCTTC.

This chain uses TRBV11-2 with TRBJ2-7; D ambiguous. Deletions cut 0 bases from V and 11 bases from J, with 8 bases between. CDR3 size: 11 residues. Germline V gene data show CDR1 as SGHAT and CDR2 as FQNNGV. The CDR3 sequence: CASSLERSKYF. The CDR3 nucleotides read TGTGCCAGCAGCTTAGAACGGTCTAAGTACTTC.

This chain's CDR3 is CAWSGQAVDTQYF. The CDR3 DNA reads as TGTGCCTGGAGCGGACAGGCCGTGGACACGCAGTACTTC. This chain uses TRBV30 with TRBJ2-7; 7 nucleotides match TRBD1. Germline-derived CDR1 and CDR2 are GTSNPN and SVGIG (reference sequence). The CDR3 is 13 residues long. V gave up 3 bases and J gave up 9 bases; unmatched junction bases: 11.

The chain couples TRBV14 to TRBJ2-7; TRBD1 matches 7 bases. Per the germline V gene, CDR1 is SGHDN and CDR2 is FVKESK. The V gene end was trimmed by 6 bases and the J gene end by 4 bases; junction bases not matched to a gene: 15. The CDR3 consists of 16 residues. CDR3 protein: CASSRVLTGDPYEQYF. For the CDR3, the DNA is TGTGCCAGCAGTCGCGTGCTAACAGGGGACCCTTACGAGCAGTACTTC.

V and J are TRBV29-1 and TRBJ1-4; maybe TRBD1 (6 bases). This CDR3 is 13 amino acids long. V shed 3 bases and J shed 4 bases, with 9 bases lying between them. The V gene's germline CDR1 is SQVTM and CDR2 ANQGSEA. For the CDR3, the DNA is TGCAGCGTTGAGACAGGAAGTAATGAAAAACTGTTTTTT. Encoded protein: CSVETGSNEKLFF.

The genes are TRBV29-1 and TRBJ1-2; D gene unclear. The V gene's germline CDR1 is SQVTM and CDR2 ANQGSEA. CDR3 length: 14 residues. V was shortened by 0 bases and J by 0 bases, with 8 bases between the two germline ends. CDR3 nucleotide sequence: TGCAGCGTTGAAGATCAGACTTCTAACTATGGCTACACCTTC. Translated: CSVEDQTSNYGYTF.

This clone has just a few counts. The rearrangement uses TRBV6-5 and TRBJ1-2, with 7 positions matching TRBD1. This CDR3 has 12 residues. With V trimmed by 6 bases and J by 7 bases, 5 bases remained unmatched. Germline CDR1 MNHEY, CDR2 SVGAGI. The CDR3 DNA follows: TGTGCCAGCAGGCAGGGGGTAGGTGGCTACACCTTC. Protein product: CASRQGVGGYTF.

The chain combines TRBV27 with TRBJ2-1, with 10 bases fitting TRBD1. In germline, CDR1 is MNHEY, CDR2 SMNVEV (reference sequence). This CDR3 is 15 amino acids long. After removal of 5 bases from V and 8 bases from J, the junction contained 9 bases not matched to a gene. The CDR3 loop is CASSTRTGGLDEQFF. The CDR3 bases are TGTGCCAGCAGTACTCGGACAGGGGGATTGGATGAGCAGTTCTTC.

V gene TRBV28 combines with J gene TRBJ2-3; 9 bases agree with TRBD2. The CDR3 covers 12 residues. Germline V gene sequence: CDR1 MDHEN, CDR2 SYDVKM. J gave up 14 bases and V 6 bases, and 9 bases lay outside the gene matches. CDR3 DNA sequence: TGTGCCAGCAGGTCCACTAGCGGGCGACTGTATTTT. Translated: CASRSTSGRLYF.

The gene calls are TRBV29-1 and TRBJ2-2; 16 bases align to TRBD2. The CDR3 sequence is 16 residues long. Germline V gives CDR1 SQVTM, CDR2 ANQGSEA. With V trimmed by 7 bases and J by 5 bases, 7 bases remained unmatched. DNA of the CDR3: TGCAGCGCCCGGGGACTAGCGGGAGGGCGGACCGGGGAGCTGTTTTTT. Residues: CSARGLAGGRTGELFF.

J is TRBJ2-6 and V is TRBV6-6; the match to TRBD1 covers 7 bases. Germline V CDR1 and CDR2: MNHNY, SVGAGI (reference sequence). This CDR3 comprises 16 residues. V trimming: 8 bases; J trimming: 0 bases; junction bases outside the gene matches: 7. The CDR3 sequence: CASRGTAFSGANVLTF. CDR3 coding DNA: TGTGCCAGCCGTGGGACAGCGTTCTCTGGGGCCAACGTCCTGACTTTC.

This clone was counted a few times. The V call is TRBV2, the J call TRBJ2-3, with TRBD2 identical over 9 bases. From germline, CDR1 is SNHLY and CDR2 FYNNEI. Trimming cost V 6 bases and J 5 bases; bases outside gene matches: 12. The CDR3 consists of 16 residues. The CDR3 loop is CASSLSPSGVGDTQYF. CDR3 in DNA: TGTGCCAGCAGCCTCAGCCCTAGCGGGGTGGGAGATACGCAGTATTTT.

The gene calls are TRBV11-2 and TRBJ2-7; TRBD2 matches 10 bases. The CDR3 loop spans 14 amino acids. The trim removed 4 bases at V and 2 bases at J, leaving 2 bases unmatched. Per germline, CDR1 SGHAT and CDR2 FQNNGV. CDR3 sequence: CASSWTSGTYEQYF. The CDR3, as DNA: TGTGCCAGCAGCTGGACTAGCGGAACCTACGAGCAGTACTTC.

The chain joins TRBV12-5 to TRBJ2-1, with 9 nucleotides matching TRBD2. This CDR3 is 16 amino acids long. The V gene's germline CDR1 is LGHNT and CDR2 FRNRAP. The ends lost 6 bases at V and 5 bases at J; junction bases unmatched: 11. The CDR3 bases are TGTGCTAGTGGGCCACACCTAGCGGGAAATGACAATGAGCAGTTCTTC. It specifies CASGPHLAGNDNEQFF.

In this sample, this clone turned up a few times. The chain joins TRBV30 to TRBJ1-2; D remains ambiguous. V lost 4 bases and J 7 bases, leaving 22 bases between the germline ends. Germline V lookup: CDR1 GTSNPN, CDR2 SVGIG (reference sequence). There are 15 residues in the CDR3. The DNA for the CDR3 is TGTGCCTGGATCCCCGGCGGGAGTCCAGGCTTTGGCTACACCTTC. Its protein is CAWIPGGSPGFGYTF.

About this clone: At one of its ends the junction is not consistent with the germline gene, which may arise from a read error. The chain has TRBV7-7 and TRBJ2-1, with D maybe TRBD2 (6 bases). The length of the CDR3 is 14 residues. The V gene's germline CDR1 is SSHAT and CDR2 FNYEAQ (reference sequence). CDR3 loop: CASSPGLQYNEQFF. Written as DNA, the CDR3 is TGTGCTAGCAGCCCGGGACTCCAGTACAATGAGCAGTTCTTC.

The chain joins TRBV10-3 to TRBJ2-7; no clear D. The CDR3 totals 14 residues. Trimming took 10 bases from V and 0 from J, leaving 16 bases between them. Germline CDR1 ENHRY, CDR2 SYGVKD. The CDR3 DNA sequence: TGTGCCACCAAGGATGGTCCTAGCTCCTACGAGCAGTACTTC. Protein product: CATKDGPSSYEQYF.

The CDR3 reads CASSSTRETLPYEQYF. In DNA, the CDR3 is TGTGCCAGCAGTTCCACCAGGGAAACTTTACCTTACGAGCAGTACTTC. The chain uses TRBV28 and TRBJ2-7; perhaps TRBD1 as D (5 bases). The V and J ends lost 4 bases and 4 bases respectively, with 20 bases between them. The CDR3 consists of 16 residues. In germline, CDR1 is MDHEN, CDR2 SYDVKM. Full variable domain (missing parts from reference TRBV28 and TRBJ2-7): DVKVTQSSRYLVKRTGEKVFLECVQDMDHENMFWYRQDPGLGLRLIYFSYDVKMKEKGDIPEGYSVSREKKERFSLILESASTNQTSMYLCASSSTRETLPYEQYFGPGTRLTVT.

CDR3 in DNA: TGCGCCAGCAAGGAGGAGGGGAGTACACCCTATGGCTACACCTTC. It translates to CASKEEGSTPYGYTF. The chain recombines TRBV5-1 with TRBJ1-2, with D possibly matching TRBD1 (5 bases). There are 15 residues in the CDR3. Germline V gene data show CDR1 as SGHRS and CDR2 as YFSETQ. Trimming pared 6 bases from V and 4 bases from J, leaving 19 bases between.

This chain joins TRBV5-4 and TRBJ2-7; TRBD1 is a possible D gene (5 bases). The CDR3 loop spans 13 amino acids. V lost 0 bases and J 3 bases, leaving 7 bases between the germline ends. Per germline, CDR1 SGHNT and CDR2 YYREEE (reference sequence). The CDR3 is CASSLEGYYEQYF. CDR3 coding DNA: TGTGCCAGCAGCTTGGAGGGGTACTACGAGCAGTACTTC.